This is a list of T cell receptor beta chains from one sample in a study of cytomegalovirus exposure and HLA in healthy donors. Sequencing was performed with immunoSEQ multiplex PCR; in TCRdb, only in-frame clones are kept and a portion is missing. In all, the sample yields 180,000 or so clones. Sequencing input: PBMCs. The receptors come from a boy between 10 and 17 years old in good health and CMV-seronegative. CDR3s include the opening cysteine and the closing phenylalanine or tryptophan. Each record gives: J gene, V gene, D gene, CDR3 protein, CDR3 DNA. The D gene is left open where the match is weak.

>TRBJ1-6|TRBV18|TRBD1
CASSRFQGQENSPLHF
TGTGCCAGCTCACGATTCCAGGGACAGGAGAATTCACCCCTCCACTTT
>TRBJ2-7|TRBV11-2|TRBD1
CASSLGGTGLFYEQYF
TGTGCCAGCAGCTTAGGCGGGACAGGGCTTTTCTACGAGCAGTACTTC
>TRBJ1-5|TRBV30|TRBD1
CAWSPAGQFNQPQHF
TGTGCCTGGAGTCCCGCGGGACAGTTTAATCAGCCCCAGCATTTT
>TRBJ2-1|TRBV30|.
CAWRPQQPEQFF
TGTGCCTGGAGGCCACAGCAACCTGAGCAGTTCTTC
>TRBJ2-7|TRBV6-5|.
CASSYSWGVYSYEQYF
TGTGCCAGCAGTTACTCATGGGGGGTCTACTCCTACGAGCAGTACTTC
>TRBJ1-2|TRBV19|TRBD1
CASTPLDRGLNYGYTF
TGTGCCAGTACCCCCCTCGACAGGGGCCTTAACTATGGCTACACCTTC
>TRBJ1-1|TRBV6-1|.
CASGPRLNTEAFF
TGTGCCAGCGGTCCGAGGCTGAACACTGAAGCTTTCTTT
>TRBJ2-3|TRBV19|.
CASSIGVDTQYF
TGTGCCAGTAGTATCGGGGTGGATACGCAGTATTTT
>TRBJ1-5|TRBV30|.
CAFQEEDINQPQHF
TGTGCCTTTCAAGAAGAGGACATTAATCAGCCCCAGCATTTT
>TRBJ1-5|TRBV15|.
CATSPWGGDQPQHF
TGTGCCACCAGTCCCTGGGGGGGGGATCAGCCCCAGCATTTT
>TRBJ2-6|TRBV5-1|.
CASSYSVSGANVLTF
TGCGCCAGCAGCTACAGTGTCTCTGGGGCCAACGTCCTGACTTTC
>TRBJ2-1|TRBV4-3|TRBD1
CASSQVEVQGNYEQFF
TGCGCCAGCAGCCAAGTAGAGGTACAGGGGAACTATGAGCAGTTCTTC
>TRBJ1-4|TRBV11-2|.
CASSLDSREVGEKLFF
TGTGCCAGCAGCTTAGACTCCAGGGAGGTCGGAGAAAAACTGTTTTTT
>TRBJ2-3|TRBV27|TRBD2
CASTRLAGGLGDTQYF
TGTGCCAGTACGAGACTAGCGGGGGGCCTCGGGGATACGCAGTATTTT
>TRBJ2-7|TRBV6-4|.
CASSVLENEQYF
TGTGCCAGCAGTGTACTTGAAAACGAGCAGTACTTC
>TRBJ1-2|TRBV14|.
CASSQDWSGGYTF
TGTGCCAGCAGCCAAGATTGGTCAGGCGGCTACACCTTC
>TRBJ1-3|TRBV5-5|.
CASSLQGTGNTIYF
TGTGCCAGCAGCTTGCAGGGCACTGGAAACACCATATATTTT
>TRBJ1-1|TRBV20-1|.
CRAGDNTEAFF
TGCAGGGCAGGCGATAACACTGAAGCTTTCTTT
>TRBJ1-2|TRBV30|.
CAWSVTNYGYTF
TGTGCCTGGAGTGTCACTAACTATGGCTACACCTTC
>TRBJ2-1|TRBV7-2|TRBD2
CASSSPGSGGDTYNEQFF
TGTGCCAGCAGCTCTCCAGGGAGCGGGGGGGATACCTACAATGAGCAGTTCTTC
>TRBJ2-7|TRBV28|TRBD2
CASSPTGTSMFYEQYF
TGTGCCAGCAGTCCAACCGGGACTAGCATGTTCTACGAGCAGTACTTC
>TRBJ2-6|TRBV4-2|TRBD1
CASSQETGVPSGANVLTF
TGTGCCAGCAGCCAGGAGACAGGGGTCCCCTCTGGGGCCAACGTCCTGACTTTC
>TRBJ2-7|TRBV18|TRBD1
CASSLQGVPYEQYF
TGTGCCAGCTCACTGCAGGGGGTTCCCTACGAGCAGTACTTC
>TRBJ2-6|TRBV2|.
CASRFSEGNVLTF
TGTGCCAGCAGGTTTTCGGAGGGCAACGTCCTGACTTTC
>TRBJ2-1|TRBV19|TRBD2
CASSRPSGGNNEQFF
TGTGCCAGTAGTAGGCCTAGCGGGGGAAACAATGAGCAGTTCTTC
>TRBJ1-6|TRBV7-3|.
CASSLTGGDSPLHF
TGTGCCAGCAGCTTAACGGGGGGGGACTCACCCCTCCACTTT
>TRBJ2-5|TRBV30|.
CASHTSDFQGETQYF
TGTGCCTCACACACCTCGGACTTTCAGGGGGAGACCCAGTACTTC
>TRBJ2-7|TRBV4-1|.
CASSPQGQVTSEQYF
TGCGCCAGCAGCCCACAGGGGCAGGTGACTAGCGAGCAGTACTTC
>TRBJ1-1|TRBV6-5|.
CASSVSHQNTEAFF
TGTGCCAGCAGTGTGTCACACCAGAACACTGAAGCTTTCTTT
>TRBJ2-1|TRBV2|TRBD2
CASSAIKTSGEPFF
TGTGCCAGCAGCGCTATCAAGACTAGCGGGGAACCGTTCTTC
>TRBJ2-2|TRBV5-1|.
CASSTTGSIIYTGGLFF
TGCGCCAGCAGCACGACCGGGTCCATAATATATACCGGGGGGCTGTTTTTT
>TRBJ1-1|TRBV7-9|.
CASTTVGGNTEAFF
TGTGCCAGCACCACCGTGGGGGGAAACACTGAAGCTTTCTTT
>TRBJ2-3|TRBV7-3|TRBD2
CASSLQRGADTQYF
TGTGCCAGCAGCTTACAGCGGGGGGCAGATACGCAGTATTTT
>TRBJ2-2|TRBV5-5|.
CASSLSGSGELFF
TGTGCCAGCAGCTTGTCAGGTTCCGGGGAGCTGTTTTTT
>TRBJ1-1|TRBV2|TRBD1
CASRTDRDRGNTEAFF
TGTGCCAGCAGGACGGACAGGGACAGGGGGAACACTGAAGCTTTCTTT
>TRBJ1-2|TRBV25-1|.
CASSPGNYGYTF
TGTGCCAGCAGCCCAGGGAACTATGGCTACACCTTC
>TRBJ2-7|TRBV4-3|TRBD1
CASSQADRGYEQYF
TGCGCCAGCAGCCAAGCAGACAGGGGCTACGAGCAGTACTTC
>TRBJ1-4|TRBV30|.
CAWSAGRGGDEKLFF
TGTGCCTGGAGTGCAGGGAGAGGGGGGGATGAAAAACTGTTTTTT
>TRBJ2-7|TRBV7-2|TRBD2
CASSFPWASGGGSYEQYF
TGTGCCAGCAGCTTTCCGTGGGCTAGCGGGGGGGGCTCCTACGAGCAGTACTTC
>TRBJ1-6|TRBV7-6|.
CASSSTGRGGSPLHF
TGTGCCAGCAGCTCTACAGGGAGGGGCGGATCACCCCTCCACTTT
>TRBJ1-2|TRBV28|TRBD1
CASRPFAPGQGLYGYTF
TGTGCCAGCAGACCGTTCGCCCCGGGACAGGGGCTCTATGGCTACACCTTC
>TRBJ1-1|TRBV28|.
CASSPLGTQAFF
TGTGCCAGCAGCCCCCTAGGTACCCAAGCTTTCTTT
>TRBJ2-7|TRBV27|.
CASSPTTGSLYEQYF
TGTGCCAGCAGCCCTACAACCGGGAGCCTTTACGAGCAGTACTTC
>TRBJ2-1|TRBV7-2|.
CASSPRTVGNEQFF
TGTGCCAGCAGCCCCCGGACAGTGGGCAATGAGCAGTTCTTC
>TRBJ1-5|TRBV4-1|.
CASSQIPDSQYQPQHF
TGCGCCAGCAGCCAAATTCCGGACAGTCAATATCAGCCCCAGCATTTT
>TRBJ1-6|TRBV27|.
CASSLVGETPLHF
TGTGCCAGCAGTTTGGTCGGTGAGACACCCCTCCACTTT
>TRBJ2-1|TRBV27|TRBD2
CATTGTSGGPSYNEQFF
TGTGCCACGACCGGGACTAGCGGGGGACCGAGCTACAATGAGCAGTTCTTC
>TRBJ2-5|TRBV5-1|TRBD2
CASSWGLVGGKGETQYF
TGCGCCAGCAGCTGGGGACTAGTGGGGGGCAAGGGGGAGACCCAGTACTTC
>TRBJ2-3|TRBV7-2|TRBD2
CASSLALIAGGHTDTQYF
TGTGCCAGCAGCTTAGCGCTGATAGCGGGGGGGCATACAGATACGCAGTATTTT
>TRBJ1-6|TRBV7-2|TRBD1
CASSEQGARNSPLHF
TGTGCCAGCAGTGAACAGGGGGCGAGGAATTCACCCCTCCACTTT
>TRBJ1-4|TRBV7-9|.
CASSSWAGSSNEKLFF
TGTGCCAGCAGCTCATGGGCGGGGTCTTCTAATGAAAAACTGTTTTTT
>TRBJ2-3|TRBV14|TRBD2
CASSHLAGSDTQYF
TGTGCCAGCAGCCACTTAGCGGGGTCAGATACGCAGTATTTT
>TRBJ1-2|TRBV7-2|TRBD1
CASSPRQGNYGYTF
TGTGCCAGCAGCCCACGACAGGGTAACTATGGCTACACCTTC